The rows below give T cell receptor beta chains drawn from one sample of a study of high-grade serous ovarian cancer treatment subgroups. The method was immunoSEQ multiplex PCR; TCRdb's version includes in-frame clones alone and lacks a portion of them. Of about 16,000 clones detected, 73% appear once; the ten largest clones hold over 4%. Material: tumor tissue. These receptor sequences come from a human donor with high-grade serous ovarian cancer. Each CDR3 is given with its conserved first and last residue. A D gene is named only where the DNA matches it firmly. Clone size appears in some rows only: once, few, many, or a class for an expanded clone.

clone_size j_call d_call v_call cdr3_aa cdr3_nt
NA TRBJ1-2 NA TRBV5-1 CASSGDYGYTF TGCGCCAGCAGTGGGGACTATGGCTACACCTTC
NA TRBJ2-3 NA TRBV7-3 CASSLESTDTQYF TGTGCCAGCAGCCTCGAGAGCACAGATACGCAGTATTTT
NA TRBJ1-2 TRBD1 TRBV15 CATSTEGGGDGYTF TGTGCCACCAGCACCGAAGGAGGGGGCGATGGCTACACCTTC
few TRBJ2-1 NA TRBV11-3 CASSAQNRNNEQFF TGTGCCAGCAGCGCCCAAAATCGGAACAATGAGCAGTTCTTC
NA TRBJ1-5 TRBD1 TRBV9 CASSVGQGGGQPQHF TGTGCCAGCAGCGTGGGACAGGGTGGAGGCCAGCCCCAGCATTTT
few TRBJ1-6 NA TRBV6-5 CASSLYPLNDNSPLHF TGTGCCAGCAGTTTATATCCCCTTAATGATAATTCACCCCTCCACTTT
NA TRBJ1-2 NA TRBV19 CASSDALSDGANYGYTF TGTGCCAGTAGTGACGCACTTTCGGACGGCGCTAACTATGGCTACACCTTC
NA TRBJ1-5 NA TRBV9 CASSPNTGNQPQHF TGTGCCAGCAGCCCGAACACAGGGAATCAGCCCCAGCATTTT
NA TRBJ1-2 TRBD1 TRBV28 CASSFRGGDNYGYTF TGTGCCAGCAGTTTTAGAGGGGGCGACAACTATGGCTACACCTTC
NA TRBJ1-5 NA TRBV10-3 CAIRGGDHSNQPQHF TGTGCCATCCGGGGCGGAGATCATAGCAATCAGCCCCAGCATTTT
large TRBJ2-1 NA TRBV7-9 CASSLEGNEQFF TGTGCCAGCAGCTTAGAAGGGAATGAGCAGTTCTTC
NA TRBJ2-3 TRBD2 TRBV19 CASTGLAFTDTQYF TGTGCCAGTACGGGACTAGCCTTCACAGATACGCAGTATTTT
NA TRBJ2-1 TRBD2 TRBV2 CASSPRTSGGEQFF TGTGCCAGCAGCCCCCGGACTAGCGGGGGGGAGCAGTTCTTC
NA TRBJ1-1 NA TRBV19 CASSIRRNTEAFF TGTGCCAGTAGTATTAGGAGGAACACTGAAGCTTTCTTT
NA TRBJ2-7 TRBD2 TRBV6-5 CASGPAAGGSYEQYF TGTGCCAGCGGACCCGCCGCGGGGGGCTCCTACGAGCAGTACTTC
few TRBJ2-7 TRBD2 TRBV19 CASSIRLAGTSSYEQYF TGTGCCAGTAGTATACGACTAGCGGGGACAAGCTCCTACGAGCAGTACTTC
NA TRBJ2-1 TRBD2 TRBV6-1 CASTAERGGEQFF TGTGCCAGCACTGCGGAGCGGGGCGGGGAGCAGTTCTTC
NA TRBJ1-2 TRBD1 TRBV20-1 CSAGQYGYTF TGCAGTGCGGGACAGTATGGCTACACCTTC